A selection of T cell receptor beta chains follows, all from one sample in a study of neurological immune-mediated disorders. TCRdb re-analysed the 5' RACE reads in MiXCR, keeping a single row per CDR3 protein. The sample has under 35,000 distinct CDR3 sequences, under 25% seen once; the top ten hold 25% to 30%. The source material was CD4+ T cells from blood. The origin of the receptors is a man aged 45 to 65 with HTLV-1-associated myelopathy (HAM/TSP). CDR3s include the opening cysteine and the closing phenylalanine or tryptophan. A D gene is named only where the DNA matches it firmly. Expanded clones get a size class; other rows say once, few or many, or leave the size out.

D gene: .; clone size: many; V gene: TRBV5-6; J gene: TRBJ2-7; CDR3 protein: CASSLGDSGRNEQYF; CDR3 DNA: TGTGCCAGCAGCTTGGGGGATTCGGGAAGAAACGAGCAGTACTTC
D gene: .; clone size: many; V gene: TRBV11-2; J gene: TRBJ2-5; CDR3 protein: CASSLGVNRPETQYF; CDR3 DNA: TGTGCCAGCAGCTTAGGCGTGAACCGACCGGAGACCCAGTACTTC
D gene: .; clone size: many; V gene: TRBV18; J gene: TRBJ1-4; CDR3 protein: CASSPTQGFVEKLFF; CDR3 DNA: TGTGCCAGCTCACCAACGCAGGGATTTGTCGAAAAACTGTTTTTT
D gene: .; clone size: many; V gene: TRBV3-1; J gene: TRBJ2-7; CDR3 protein: CASSQDLFYEQYF; CDR3 DNA: TGTGCCAGCAGCCAAGATTTATTCTACGAGCAGTACTTC
D gene: .; clone size: .; V gene: TRBV13; J gene: TRBJ1-3; CDR3 protein: CASRDPGLGNTIYF; CDR3 DNA: TGTGCCAGCAGGGATCCGGGCCTCGGAAACACCATATATTTT
D gene: .; clone size: many; V gene: TRBV5-1; J gene: TRBJ2-3; CDR3 protein: CASSSHRASTDTQYF; CDR3 DNA: TGCGCCAGCAGCTCGCACAGGGCAAGCACAGATACGCAGTATTTT
D gene: .; clone size: many; V gene: TRBV5-6; J gene: TRBJ1-1; CDR3 protein: CASSSTGHPLDAFF; CDR3 DNA: TGTGCCAGCAGCTCTACAGGGCACCCGTTAGATGCTTTCTTT
D gene: TRBD2; clone size: .; V gene: TRBV9; J gene: TRBJ2-1; CDR3 protein: CASSAGGSGGVLSNEQFF; CDR3 DNA: TGTGCCAGCAGCGCGGGTGGTAGCGGGGGTGTATTGAGCAATGAGCAGTTCTTC
D gene: .; clone size: many; V gene: TRBV7-7; J gene: TRBJ2-5; CDR3 protein: CASSLGRTVVRETQYF; CDR3 DNA: TGTGCCAGCAGCTTAGGCCGGACGGTCGTCCGGGAGACCCAGTACTTC
D gene: TRBD2; clone size: few; V gene: TRBV14; J gene: TRBJ2-1; CDR3 protein: CASSPDPASTGGQFF; CDR3 DNA: TGTGCCAGCAGCCCAGACCCGGCCTCTACGGGGGGGCAGTTCTTC
D gene: TRBD1; clone size: many; V gene: TRBV12-3/TRBV12-4; J gene: TRBJ1-1; CDR3 protein: CASSSTGVTEAFF; CDR3 DNA: TGTGCCAGCAGTTCAACAGGGGTGACTGAAGCTTTCTTT
D gene: TRBD2; clone size: many; V gene: TRBV27; J gene: TRBJ2-7; CDR3 protein: CASRSSGTYEQYF; CDR3 DNA: TGTGCCAGCAGATCTAGCGGGACCTACGAGCAGTACTTC
D gene: .; clone size: few; V gene: TRBV11-2; J gene: TRBJ2-3; CDR3 protein: CASSLGRDHNTQYF; CDR3 DNA: TGTGCCAGCAGCTTAGGCCGGGACCATAATACGCAGTATTTT
D gene: .; clone size: many; V gene: TRBV9; J gene: TRBJ1-5; CDR3 protein: CASSVGPNQPQHF; CDR3 DNA: TGTGCCAGCAGCGTAGGCCCCAATCAGCCCCAGCATTTT
D gene: TRBD2; clone size: .; V gene: TRBV2; J gene: TRBJ2-5; CDR3 protein: CASSYLGRAEQETQYF; CDR3 DNA: TGTGCCAGCAGCTACCTGGGGAGGGCCGAGCAAGAGACCCAGTACTTC
D gene: TRBD2; clone size: .; V gene: TRBV5-1; J gene: TRBJ2-7; CDR3 protein: CASSLAAGLAGEQYF; CDR3 DNA: TGCGCCAGCAGCTTGGCGGCGGGACTAGCGGGAGAGCAGTACTTC
D gene: TRBD1; clone size: many; V gene: TRBV4-2; J gene: TRBJ1-2; CDR3 protein: CASSQGDPGGHGYTF; CDR3 DNA: TGTGCCAGCAGCCAAGGAGATCCAGGGGGGCATGGCTACACCTTC
D gene: .; clone size: many; V gene: TRBV6-1; J gene: TRBJ1-2; CDR3 protein: CASSGVQTNYGYTF; CDR3 DNA: TGTGCCAGCAGTGGAGTCCAGACTAACTATGGCTACACCTTC
D gene: .; clone size: many; V gene: TRBV2; J gene: TRBJ2-1; CDR3 protein: CASSGYLRQTGEQFF; CDR3 DNA: TGTGCCAGCAGTGGGTACCTCCGGCAGACAGGTGAGCAGTTCTTC
D gene: TRBD2; clone size: many; V gene: TRBV18; J gene: TRBJ2-3; CDR3 protein: CASSKLAGGDTDTQYF; CDR3 DNA: TGTGCCAGCTCGAAACTAGCGGGGGGTGACACAGATACGCAGTATTTT
D gene: .; clone size: many; V gene: TRBV11-2; J gene: TRBJ2-1; CDR3 protein: CASSLKGTPVTEQFF; CDR3 DNA: TGTGCCAGCAGCTTAAAGGGGACCCCAGTGACTGAGCAGTTCTTC
D gene: .; clone size: .; V gene: TRBV7-9; J gene: TRBJ2-6; CDR3 protein: CASSPRGLQGSDSGANVLTF; CDR3 DNA: TGTGCCAGCAGCCCACGGGGTCTTCAGGGGTCGGACTCTGGGGCCAACGTCCTGACTTTC
D gene: .; clone size: many; V gene: TRBV20-1; J gene: TRBJ2-7; CDR3 protein: CSAPRLSLEQYF; CDR3 DNA: TGCAGTGCTCCTAGACTCTCCTTGGAGCAGTACTTC
D gene: TRBD1; clone size: few; V gene: TRBV7-3; J gene: TRBJ1-2; CDR3 protein: CASSLDRGYGYTF; CDR3 DNA: TGTGCCAGCAGCTTAGACAGGGGGTATGGCTACACCTTC
D gene: TRBD2; clone size: many; V gene: TRBV12-3/TRBV12-4; J gene: TRBJ2-5; CDR3 protein: CASSPTLAGQETQYF; CDR3 DNA: TGTGCCAGCAGCCCCACCTTAGCGGGGCAAGAGACCCAGTACTTC
D gene: TRBD2; clone size: many; V gene: TRBV4-2; J gene: TRBJ2-7; CDR3 protein: CASSQALAGDGYEQYF; CDR3 DNA: TGTGCCAGCAGCCAAGCCTTAGCGGGAGATGGCTACGAGCAGTACTTC
D gene: .; clone size: few; V gene: TRBV29-1; J gene: TRBJ1-3; CDR3 protein: CSVGQSLSGNTIYF; CDR3 DNA: TGCAGCGTAGGACAGAGCCTCTCTGGAAACACCATATATTTT
D gene: TRBD1; clone size: many; V gene: TRBV5-1; J gene: TRBJ2-1; CDR3 protein: CASSRGQGDYNEQFF; CDR3 DNA: TGCGCCAGCAGCAGGGGGCAGGGAGACTACAATGAGCAGTTCTTC
D gene: .; clone size: hyperexpanded; V gene: TRBV3-1; J gene: TRBJ2-1; CDR3 protein: CASSRDGASSYNEQFF; CDR3 DNA: TGTGCCAGCAGCCGTGACGGGGCGAGCTCCTACAATGAGCAGTTCTTC
D gene: .; clone size: .; V gene: TRBV20-1; J gene: TRBJ2-5; CDR3 protein: CSATLGEETQYF; CDR3 DNA: TGCAGTGCTACACTGGGGGAAGAGACCCAGTACTTC
D gene: .; clone size: .; V gene: TRBV7-2; J gene: TRBJ1-1; CDR3 protein: CASSLKGQSTEAFF; CDR3 DNA: TGTGCCAGCAGCCTAAAAGGACAGAGCACTGAAGCTTTCTTT
D gene: .; clone size: many; V gene: TRBV12-3/TRBV12-4; J gene: TRBJ1-1; CDR3 protein: CASSYFPNTEAFF; CDR3 DNA: TGTGCCAGCAGTTATTTCCCCAACACTGAAGCTTTCTTT
D gene: .; clone size: many; V gene: TRBV12-3/TRBV12-4; J gene: TRBJ2-7; CDR3 protein: CASSDSGVPKLQYF; CDR3 DNA: TGTGCCAGCAGTGATTCGGGCGTCCCTAAACTCCAGTACTTC
D gene: TRBD2; clone size: .; V gene: TRBV5-1; J gene: TRBJ2-7; CDR3 protein: CASRPLPGLAGEQYF; CDR3 DNA: TGCGCCAGCAGGCCCTTACCGGGACTAGCGGGAGAGCAGTACTTC
D gene: .; clone size: many; V gene: TRBV5-5; J gene: TRBJ1-1; CDR3 protein: CASSQQVGNTEAFF; CDR3 DNA: TGTGCCAGCAGCCAGCAGGTGGGCAACACTGAAGCTTTCTTT
D gene: .; clone size: many; V gene: TRBV10-3; J gene: TRBJ2-2; CDR3 protein: CAINDHEITGELFF; CDR3 DNA: TGTGCCATCAACGACCATGAGATCACCGGGGAGCTGTTTTTT
D gene: TRBD1; clone size: .; V gene: TRBV5-1; J gene: TRBJ2-4; CDR3 protein: CASSSGDRLAKNIQYF; CDR3 DNA: TGCGCCAGCAGCTCCGGGGACAGACTAGCCAAAAACATTCAGTACTTC
D gene: .; clone size: many; V gene: TRBV6-5; J gene: TRBJ1-5; CDR3 protein: CASSYREGQPQHF; CDR3 DNA: TGTGCCAGCAGTTACAGGGAGGGACAGCCCCAGCATTTT
D gene: TRBD1; clone size: many; V gene: TRBV20-1; J gene: TRBJ2-5; CDR3 protein: CSARPGDRGGETQYF; CDR3 DNA: TGCAGTGCTAGACCCGGCGACAGGGGGGGAGAGACCCAGTACTTC
D gene: TRBD2; clone size: many; V gene: TRBV20-1; J gene: TRBJ2-1; CDR3 protein: CSARDLGRGRGNNEQFF; CDR3 DNA: TGCAGTGCTAGAGATCTGGGCCGCGGGAGGGGAAACAATGAGCAGTTCTTC
D gene: .; clone size: few; V gene: TRBV10-2; J gene: TRBJ2-2; CDR3 protein: CATKEGPAGELFF; CDR3 DNA: TGCGCCACCAAGGAGGGCCCAGCCGGGGAGCTGTTTTTT
D gene: TRBD1; clone size: many; V gene: TRBV5-1; J gene: TRBJ1-1; CDR3 protein: CASSLAPGGEAEAFF; CDR3 DNA: TGCGCCAGCAGCTTGGCCCCAGGGGGCGAAGCTGAAGCTTTCTTT
D gene: .; clone size: many; V gene: TRBV9; J gene: TRBJ2-2; CDR3 protein: CASSVSGQTNTGELFF; CDR3 DNA: TGTGCCAGCAGCGTATCGGGGCAGACGAACACCGGGGAGCTGTTTTTT
D gene: TRBD1; clone size: many; V gene: TRBV6-5; J gene: TRBJ2-7; CDR3 protein: CASSPDRKIYEQYF; CDR3 DNA: TGTGCCAGCAGTCCGGACAGGAAGATCTACGAGCAGTACTTC
D gene: .; clone size: .; V gene: TRBV12-3/TRBV12-4; J gene: TRBJ1-1; CDR3 protein: CASRVPSGTVFF; CDR3 DNA: TGTGCCAGCAGGGTTCCGAGTGGGACTGTCTTCTTT